This T cell receptor beta chain derives from a study of cytotoxic CD8 clonotypes in ibrutinib-treated CLL. Study-level findings and limits: Sampling time points were not equivalent between sustained-remission and progressing patients.

Germline assignment: CDR1 MNHNS and CDR2 SASEGT. CDR3 length: 15 residues. V lost 2 bases and J 5 bases, leaving 15 bases between the germline ends. With regard to this clone: The antigen remains undetermined.

Only in-frame clones appear in the TCRdb table, and some are missing; sequencing was by immunoSEQ multiplex PCR. The sample records hundreds of thousands of clones, approximately 79% being singletons. The TCR originated in a human donor with chronic lymphocytic leukemia. The sequenced sample was PBMCs, obtained after 12 months of ibrutinib treatment. This sequence joins TRBV6-1 and TRBJ1-2; the D gene is possibly TRBD1 (5 bases). DNA of the CDR3: TGTGCCAGCAGTGAATGGGAGGCAGGGAGTTATGGCTACACCTTC. It yields the protein CASSEWEAGSYGYTF.